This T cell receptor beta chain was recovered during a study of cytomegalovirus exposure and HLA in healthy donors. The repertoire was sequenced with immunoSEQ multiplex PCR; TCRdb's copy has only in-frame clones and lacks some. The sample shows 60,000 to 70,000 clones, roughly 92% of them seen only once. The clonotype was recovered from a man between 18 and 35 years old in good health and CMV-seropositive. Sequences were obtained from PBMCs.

CDR3 sequence (DNA): TGTGCCAGCAGCTTGCGGACTAGCGAACAAGAGACCCAGTACTTC. Its protein product is CASSLRTSEQETQYF. The chain has TRBV5-6 and TRBJ2-5; 9 bases fit TRBD2. The germline V gene encodes CDR1 SGHDT and CDR2 YYEEEE. J was trimmed by 2 bases and V by 1 base; bases with no gene match: 3. This CDR3 contains 15 residues.